The following is a TCR beta chain sequence with its context. An end of the junction does not agree with germline; a read error may underlie this. The sample is drawn from a study of T cells in Graves' hyperthyroidism and ophthalmopathy. RNA transcripts provided the source from which TCR beta CDR3 regions were amplified. The primer set for the first-round RT-PCR of the TCR CDR3 was HTBI. TCRdb re-derived calls from the multiplex PCR reads in MiXCR, one entry per CDR3 protein. This table holds 540,000 or so distinct CDR3 sequences, about 15% found once. The CDR3 spans 15 residues. Germline loops: CDR1 KGHSY, CDR2 FQNENV.

The V gene is TRBV16, the J gene TRBJ1-1; possible D gene TRBD1, 6 bases. The TCR comes from a woman in her 30s with Graves' hyperthyroidism. Sequenced sample: blood. The DNA of the CDR3 is TGTGCCAGCAGGCAATCCGCGACAGGAGTTTCTGAAGCTTTCTTT. Encoded protein: CASRQSATGVSEAFF.